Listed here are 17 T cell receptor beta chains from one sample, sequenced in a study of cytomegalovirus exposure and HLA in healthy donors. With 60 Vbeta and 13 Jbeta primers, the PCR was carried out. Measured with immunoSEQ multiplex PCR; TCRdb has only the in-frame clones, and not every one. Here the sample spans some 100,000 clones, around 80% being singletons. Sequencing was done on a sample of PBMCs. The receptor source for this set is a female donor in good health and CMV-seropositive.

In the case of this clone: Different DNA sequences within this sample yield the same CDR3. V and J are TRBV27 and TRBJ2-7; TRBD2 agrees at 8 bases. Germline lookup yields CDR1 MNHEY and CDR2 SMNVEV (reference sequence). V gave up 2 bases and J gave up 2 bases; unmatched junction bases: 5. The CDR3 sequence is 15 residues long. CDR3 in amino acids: CASSLTAGGPYEQYF. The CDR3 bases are TGTGCCAGCAGTTTAACGGCGGGAGGTCCCTACGAGCAGTACTTC.

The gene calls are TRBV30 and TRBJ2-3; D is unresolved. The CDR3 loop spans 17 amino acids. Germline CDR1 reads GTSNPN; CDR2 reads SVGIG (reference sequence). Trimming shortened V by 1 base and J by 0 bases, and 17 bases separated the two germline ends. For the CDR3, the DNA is TGTGCCTGGAGTGGATATCAGTCGTTCATTAGCACAGATACGCAGTATTTT. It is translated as CAWSGYQSFISTDTQYF.

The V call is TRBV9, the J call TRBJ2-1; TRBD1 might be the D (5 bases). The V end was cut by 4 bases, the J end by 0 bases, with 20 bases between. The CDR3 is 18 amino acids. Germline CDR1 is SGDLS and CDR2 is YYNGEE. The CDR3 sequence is CASSYMGQGSRSYNEQFF. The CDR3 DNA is TGTGCCAGCAGCTACATGGGCCAGGGAAGTCGCTCCTACAATGAGCAGTTCTTC.

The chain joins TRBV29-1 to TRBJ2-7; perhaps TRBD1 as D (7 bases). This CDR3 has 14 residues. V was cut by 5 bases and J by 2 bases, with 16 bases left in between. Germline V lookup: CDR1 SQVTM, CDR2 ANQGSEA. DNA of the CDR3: TGCAGCGTTAGAGTGGCAGGGGGGCCCTACGAGCAGTACTTC. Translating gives CSVRVAGGPYEQYF.

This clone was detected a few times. The CDR3 region is CAWNQGGRNSPLHF. CDR3 coding DNA: TGTGCCTGGAACCAAGGGGGCCGTAATTCACCCCTCCACTTT. V gene TRBV30 combines with J gene TRBJ1-6; the match to TRBD1 covers 7 bases. This CDR3 comprises 14 residues. The ends lost 4 bases at V and 6 bases at J; junction bases unmatched: 6. CDR1 is GTSNPN and CDR2 is SVGIG in the germline V gene (reference sequence).

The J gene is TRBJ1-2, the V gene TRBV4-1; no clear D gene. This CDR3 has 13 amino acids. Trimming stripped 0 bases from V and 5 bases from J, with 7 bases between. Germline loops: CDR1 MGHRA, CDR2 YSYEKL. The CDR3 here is CASSQDSGYGYTF. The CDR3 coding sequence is TGCGCCAGCAGCCAAGATTCGGGGTATGGCTACACCTTC.

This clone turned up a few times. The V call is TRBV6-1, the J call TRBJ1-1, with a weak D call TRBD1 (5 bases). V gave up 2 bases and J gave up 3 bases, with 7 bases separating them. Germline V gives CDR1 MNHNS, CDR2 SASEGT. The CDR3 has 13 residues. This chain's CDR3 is CASSERGYTEAFF. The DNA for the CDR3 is TGTGCCAGCAGTGAAAGGGGTTACACTGAAGCTTTCTTT.

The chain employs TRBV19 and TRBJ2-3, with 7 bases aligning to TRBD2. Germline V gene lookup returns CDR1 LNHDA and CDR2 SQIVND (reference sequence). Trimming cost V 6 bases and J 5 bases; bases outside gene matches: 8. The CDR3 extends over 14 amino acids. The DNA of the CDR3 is TGTGCCAGTAGCGCTACTAGCGTGGGAGATACGCAGTATTTT. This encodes CASSATSVGDTQYF. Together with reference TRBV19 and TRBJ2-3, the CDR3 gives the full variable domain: DGGITQSPKYLFRKEGQNVTLSCEQNLNHDAMYWYRQDPGQGLRLIYYSQIVNDFQKGDIAEGYSVSREKKESFPLTVTSAQKNPTAFYLCASSATSVGDTQYFGPGTRLTVL.

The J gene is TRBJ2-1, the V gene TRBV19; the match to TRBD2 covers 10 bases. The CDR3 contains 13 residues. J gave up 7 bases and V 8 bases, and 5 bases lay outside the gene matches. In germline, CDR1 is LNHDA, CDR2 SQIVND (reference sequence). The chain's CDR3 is CASSERGGNEQFF. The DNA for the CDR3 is TGTGCCAGTTCTGAGCGGGGGGGAAATGAGCAGTTCTTC.

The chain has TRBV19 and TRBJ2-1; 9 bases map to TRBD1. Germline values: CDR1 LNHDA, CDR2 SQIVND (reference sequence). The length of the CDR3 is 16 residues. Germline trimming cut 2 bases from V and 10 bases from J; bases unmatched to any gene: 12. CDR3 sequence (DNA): TGTGCCAGTAGTATACCCGGACAGGGGAGTATTAGAGAGCAGTTCTTC. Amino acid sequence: CASSIPGQGSIREQFF.

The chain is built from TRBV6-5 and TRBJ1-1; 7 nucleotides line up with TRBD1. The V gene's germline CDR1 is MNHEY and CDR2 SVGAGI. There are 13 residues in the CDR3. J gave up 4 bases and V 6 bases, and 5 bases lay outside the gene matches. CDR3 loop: CASRRDRVTEAFF. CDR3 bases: TGTGCCAGCAGGAGAGACAGGGTCACTGAAGCTTTCTTT.

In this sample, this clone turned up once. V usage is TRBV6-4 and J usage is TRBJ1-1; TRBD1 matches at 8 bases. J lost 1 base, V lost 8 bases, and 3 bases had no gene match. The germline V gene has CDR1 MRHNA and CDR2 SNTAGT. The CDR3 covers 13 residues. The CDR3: CASGTGPNTEAFF. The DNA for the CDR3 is TGTGCCAGCGGGACAGGCCCGAACACTGAAGCTTTCTTT.

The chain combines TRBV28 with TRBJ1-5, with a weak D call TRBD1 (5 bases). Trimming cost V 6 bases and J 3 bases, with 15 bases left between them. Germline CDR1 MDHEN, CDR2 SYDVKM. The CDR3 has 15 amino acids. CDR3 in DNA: TGTGCCAGCAGCTCACCCACAGGCCACAATCAGCCCCAGCATTTT. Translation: CASSSPTGHNQPQHF.

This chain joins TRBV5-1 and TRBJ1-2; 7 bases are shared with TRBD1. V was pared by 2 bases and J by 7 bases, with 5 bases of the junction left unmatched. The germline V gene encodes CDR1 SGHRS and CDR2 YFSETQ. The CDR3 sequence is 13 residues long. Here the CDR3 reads CASSLDRAGGYTF. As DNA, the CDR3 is TGCGCCAGCAGCTTAGACAGGGCGGGTGGCTACACCTTC.

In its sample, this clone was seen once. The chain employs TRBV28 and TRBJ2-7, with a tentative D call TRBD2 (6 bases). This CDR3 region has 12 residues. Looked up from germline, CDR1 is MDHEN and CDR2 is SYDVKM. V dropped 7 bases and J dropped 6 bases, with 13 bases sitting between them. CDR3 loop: CASTPSAREQYF. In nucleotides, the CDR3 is TGTGCCAGCACCCCTAGCGCCCGCGAGCAGTACTTC.

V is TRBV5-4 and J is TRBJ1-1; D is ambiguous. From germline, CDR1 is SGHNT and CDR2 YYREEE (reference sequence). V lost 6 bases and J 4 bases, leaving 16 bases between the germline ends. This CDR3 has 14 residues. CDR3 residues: CASTIGSAPTEAFF. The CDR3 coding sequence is TGTGCCAGCACCATAGGGAGTGCCCCCACTGAAGCTTTCTTT.

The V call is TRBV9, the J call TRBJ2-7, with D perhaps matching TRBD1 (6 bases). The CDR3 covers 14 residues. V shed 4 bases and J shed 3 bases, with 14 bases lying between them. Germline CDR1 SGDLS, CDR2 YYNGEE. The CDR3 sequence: CASSLGQTNYEQYF. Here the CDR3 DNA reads TGTGCCAGCAGCCTCGGACAGACTAACTACGAGCAGTACTTC.